This T cell receptor beta chain is drawn from a study of blood T cell repertoires in COVID-19. Study-level information: The United States, Italy and Spain provided the acute and convalescent COVID-19 samples. The analysed material was cDNA or gDNA that came from T cells, B-cell-depleted T cells, or PBMCs.

Only one count was recorded for this clone. This CDR3 comprises 14 residues. Trimming cost V 3 bases and J 7 bases; bases outside gene matches: 6. Germline V gives CDR1 DFQATT, CDR2 SNEGSKA (reference sequence). Original handling: By means of reference gene primer amplification, nucleated cell counts were estimated. The repertoire was sequenced with immunoSEQ multiplex PCR; TCRdb's copy has only in-frame clones and lacks some. V and J calls and clone size are those listed in that table; D and trimming were worked out from the DNA. The table shows approximately 240,000 clones, with approximately 85% occurring only once.

The rearrangement links TRBV20-1 to TRBJ2-1; 10 bases align to TRBD2. Sequences were obtained from peripheral blood. This receptor was taken from a man aged 45-65 years with acute or convalescent COVID-19. The CDR3 bases are TGCAGTGCTAGTCGGCTAGCGGGAGTAAATGAGCAGTTCTTC. Protein sequence: CSASRLAGVNEQFF.